Within the sample, the clone carrying this TCR beta chain is medium-sized. The antigen is unknown. The ends lost 8 bases at V and 4 bases at J; junction bases unmatched: 10. The CDR3 sequence is 15 residues long. CDR1 SNHLY and CDR2 FYNNEI come from the germline V gene. This sample was included in a study of radiotherapy plus CTLA-4 blockade in lung cancer. Background on the study: Among all patients, roughly 17% showed objective responses, while roughly 34% had disease control. Overall study results and limits: Expansion in blood of tumor-derived TCR clones was seen after radiotherapy plus ipilimumab. Per reports, early blood T cell clone dynamics, plus interferon-beta, forecast response most strongly.

Method: immunoSEQ multiplex PCR; TCRdb's copy keeps in-frame clones and lacks some. The profile covers 39,000 or so clones, with over 65% appearing a single time and approximately 9% taken by the ten largest. This receptor was taken from a human donor with non-small cell lung cancer who had stable disease on radiotherapy plus ipilimumab. The source material was peripheral blood, sampled from a patient treated with radiotherapy plus ipilimumab. This chain uses TRBV2 with TRBJ1-2, with TRBD1 matching 10 bases. CDR3 bases: TGTGCCAGCTTGCGCGGGACAGGGGCCCCCTATGGCTACACCTTC. This encodes CASLRGTGAPYGYTF.